This T cell receptor (beta chain) was sequenced during a study of T cell responses to AZD1222 COVID-19 vaccine. TCRdb's table, derived via immunoSEQ multiplex PCR, lists solely in-frame clones and lacks some. The sample contains about 130,000 clones, roughly 90% of which appear only once. This clonotype was sampled from an adult in good health. The sequencing used peripheral blood, collected on day 0 of AZD1222 vaccination.

This CDR3 reads CASSPRTATEAFF. DNA for the CDR3: TGTGCCAGCAGTCCACGGACAGCCACTGAAGCTTTCTTT. The chain employs TRBV6-5 and TRBJ1-1; possibly TRBD1 for D (6 bases). Germline CDR1 and CDR2: MNHEY and SVGAGI. V shed 5 bases and J shed 4 bases, with 11 bases lying between them. The CDR3 is 13 amino acids.